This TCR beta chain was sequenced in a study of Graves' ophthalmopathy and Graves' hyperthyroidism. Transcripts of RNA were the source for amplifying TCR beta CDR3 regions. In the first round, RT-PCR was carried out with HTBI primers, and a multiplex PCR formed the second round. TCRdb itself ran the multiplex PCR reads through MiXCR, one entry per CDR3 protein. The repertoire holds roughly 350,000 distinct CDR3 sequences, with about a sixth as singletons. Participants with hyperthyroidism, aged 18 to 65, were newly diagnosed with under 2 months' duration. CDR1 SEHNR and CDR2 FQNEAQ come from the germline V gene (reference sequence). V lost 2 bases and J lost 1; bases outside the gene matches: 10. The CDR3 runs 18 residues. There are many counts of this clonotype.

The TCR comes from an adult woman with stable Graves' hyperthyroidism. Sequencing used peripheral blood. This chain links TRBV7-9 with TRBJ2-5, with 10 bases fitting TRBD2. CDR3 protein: CASSLLSGRAGSQETQYF. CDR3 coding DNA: TGTGCCAGCAGCTTATTGAGCGGGAGGGCCGGTAGCCAAGAGACCCAGTACTTC.